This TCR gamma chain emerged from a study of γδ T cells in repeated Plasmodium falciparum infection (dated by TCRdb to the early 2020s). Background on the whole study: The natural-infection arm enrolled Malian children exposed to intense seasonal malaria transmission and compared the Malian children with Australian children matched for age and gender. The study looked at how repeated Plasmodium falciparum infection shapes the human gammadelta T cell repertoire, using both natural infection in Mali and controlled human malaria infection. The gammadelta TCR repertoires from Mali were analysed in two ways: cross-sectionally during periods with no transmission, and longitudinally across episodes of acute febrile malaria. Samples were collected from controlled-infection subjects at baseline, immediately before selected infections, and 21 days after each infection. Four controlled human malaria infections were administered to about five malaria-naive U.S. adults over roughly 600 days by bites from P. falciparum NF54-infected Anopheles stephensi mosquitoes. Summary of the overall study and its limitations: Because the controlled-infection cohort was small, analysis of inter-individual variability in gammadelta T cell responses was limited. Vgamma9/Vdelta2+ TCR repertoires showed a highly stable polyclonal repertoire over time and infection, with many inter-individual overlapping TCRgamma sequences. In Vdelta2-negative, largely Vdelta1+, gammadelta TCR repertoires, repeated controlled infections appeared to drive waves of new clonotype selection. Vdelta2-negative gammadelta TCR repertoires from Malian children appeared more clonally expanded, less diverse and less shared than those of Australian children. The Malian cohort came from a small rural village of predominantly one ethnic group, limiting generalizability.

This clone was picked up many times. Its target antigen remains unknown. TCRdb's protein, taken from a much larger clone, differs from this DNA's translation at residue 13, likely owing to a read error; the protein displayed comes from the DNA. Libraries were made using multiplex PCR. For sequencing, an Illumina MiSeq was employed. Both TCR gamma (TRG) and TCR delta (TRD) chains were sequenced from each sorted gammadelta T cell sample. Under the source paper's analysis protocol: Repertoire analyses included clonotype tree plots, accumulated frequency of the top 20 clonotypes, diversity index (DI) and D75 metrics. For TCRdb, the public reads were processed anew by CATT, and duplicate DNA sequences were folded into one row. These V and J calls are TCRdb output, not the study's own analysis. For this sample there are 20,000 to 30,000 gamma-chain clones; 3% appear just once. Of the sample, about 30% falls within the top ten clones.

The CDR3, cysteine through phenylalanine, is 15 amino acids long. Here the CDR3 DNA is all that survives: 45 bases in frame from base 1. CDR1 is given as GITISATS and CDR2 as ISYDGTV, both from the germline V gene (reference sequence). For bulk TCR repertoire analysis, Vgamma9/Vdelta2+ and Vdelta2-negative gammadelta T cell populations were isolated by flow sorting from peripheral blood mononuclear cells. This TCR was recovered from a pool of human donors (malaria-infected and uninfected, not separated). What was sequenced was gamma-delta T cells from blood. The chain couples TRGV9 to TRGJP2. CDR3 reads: CALWEPVGSDWIETF. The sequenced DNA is TGTGCCTTGTGGGAGCCGGTCGGTAGTGATTGGATCGAGACGTTT.